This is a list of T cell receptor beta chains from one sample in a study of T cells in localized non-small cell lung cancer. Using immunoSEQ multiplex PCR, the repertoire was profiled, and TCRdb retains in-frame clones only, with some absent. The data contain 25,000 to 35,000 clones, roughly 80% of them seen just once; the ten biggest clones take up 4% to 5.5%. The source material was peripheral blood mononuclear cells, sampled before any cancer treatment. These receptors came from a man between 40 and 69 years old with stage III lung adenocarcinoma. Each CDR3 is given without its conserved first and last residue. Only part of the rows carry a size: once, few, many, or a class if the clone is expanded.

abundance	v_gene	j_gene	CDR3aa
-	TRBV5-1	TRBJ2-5	ASSLQGTGIETQY
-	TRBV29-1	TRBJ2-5	SSGRVGETQY
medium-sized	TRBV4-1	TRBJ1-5	ASSQVLGFVVDQPQH
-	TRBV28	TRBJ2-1	ASGLSGTSGRGEQF
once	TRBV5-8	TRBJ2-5	ASSSRDSQETQY
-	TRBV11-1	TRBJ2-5	ASSSRKRVRGETQY
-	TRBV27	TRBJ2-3	ATRQRLTDTQY
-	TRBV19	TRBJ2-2	ASNRMNTGELF
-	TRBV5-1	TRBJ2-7	ASSRDEYEQY
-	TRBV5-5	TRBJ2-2	ASAYRGLSTGELF
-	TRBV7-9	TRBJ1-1	ASSWHRRGAEAF
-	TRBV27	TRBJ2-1	ASSLRNEQF
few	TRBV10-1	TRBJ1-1	ASSEGLNTEAF
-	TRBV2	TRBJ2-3	ASTRVANTQY
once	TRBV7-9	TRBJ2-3	ASSLGRDTQY
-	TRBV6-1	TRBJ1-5	ASSGQIAGNQPQH
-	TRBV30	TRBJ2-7	AWMLGNSYEQY
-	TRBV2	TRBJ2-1	ASRGTGGYRDNEQF
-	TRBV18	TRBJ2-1	ASSPLAGGDYEQF
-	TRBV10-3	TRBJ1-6	AISDRRDSPLH
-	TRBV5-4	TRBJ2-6	ASSLGGAGANVLT
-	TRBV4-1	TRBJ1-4	ASSQGIGELF
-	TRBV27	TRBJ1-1	ASSFKFYGTLNTEAF
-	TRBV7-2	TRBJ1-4	ASSRDRGDEKLF
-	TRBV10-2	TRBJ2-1	ASSEQGATYNEQF
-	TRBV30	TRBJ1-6	AWSRRTSRGNSPLH
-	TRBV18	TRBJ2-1	ASSPPNQGGQF
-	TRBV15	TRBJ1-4	ATSGDRGNEKLF
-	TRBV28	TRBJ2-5	ASSAGTTEQETQY
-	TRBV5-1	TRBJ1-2	ASSLSGEGYGYT
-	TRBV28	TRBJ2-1	ASDRGMLNEQF
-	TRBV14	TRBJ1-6	ASSRGGSFNSPLH
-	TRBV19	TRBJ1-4	ASRPEPGRGNEKLF
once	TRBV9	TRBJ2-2	ASSVTPNTGELF
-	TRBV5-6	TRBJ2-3	ASSLRDLYTQY
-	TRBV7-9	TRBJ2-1	ASSFRGDPVAHNEQF
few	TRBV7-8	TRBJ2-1	ASSLTAFYNEQF
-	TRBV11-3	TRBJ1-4	ASPKGGGRANEKLF
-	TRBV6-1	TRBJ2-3	ASQVRTATDTQY
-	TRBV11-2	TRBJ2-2	ASSLVYRATGNTGELF
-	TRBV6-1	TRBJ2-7	ASSEVIRGEQY
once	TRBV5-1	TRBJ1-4	ASSPEGAAVEKLF
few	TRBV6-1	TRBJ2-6	ASRTGTGANVLT
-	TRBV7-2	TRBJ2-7	ASSLVPSYEQY
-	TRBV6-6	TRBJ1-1	ASSLQGRTEAF
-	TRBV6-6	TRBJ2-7	ASSYSGETYEQY
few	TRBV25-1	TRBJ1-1	ASIGPADTEAF
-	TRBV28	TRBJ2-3	ASKEGGTDTQY
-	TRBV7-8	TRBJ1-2	ASSNRTAGTYGYT
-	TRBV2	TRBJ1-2	ASGRIKIYGYT
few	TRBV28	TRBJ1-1	ASSGQFLRAF
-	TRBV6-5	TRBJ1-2	ASSLQGGSYGYT
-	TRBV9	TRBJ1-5	ASSTTPNQPQH
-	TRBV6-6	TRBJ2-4	ASSRGGEGAKNIQY